This TCR beta chain was found in a study of T cell changes during pregnancy in multiple sclerosis. Trimming removed 4 bases from V and 0 bases from J, with 7 bases in between. The germline gives CDR1 SGHDN, CDR2 FVKESK. This CDR3 has 14 residues. Measured with immunoSEQ multiplex PCR; TCRdb has only the in-frame clones, and not every one. Here the sample spans 35,000 to 40,000 clones, 85% to 95% being singletons. Sample: CD4+ T cells from peripheral blood mononuclear cells, taken in the second trimester of pregnancy. This TCR was recovered from a female donor with multiple sclerosis, enrolled in a pregnancy study. The chain links TRBV14 to TRBJ2-1; D is uncertain. The CDR3 nucleotides read TGTGCCAGCAGCCCGGTTAGCTCCTACAATGAGCAGTTCTTC. Translation gives CASSPVSSYNEQFF.